What follows are 18 T cell receptor beta chains derived from one specimen sequenced in a study of T-cell memory formation after mild COVID-19. One entry per CDR3 protein results from TCRdb running MiXCR on the 5' RACE reads. Here the sample spans approximately 570,000 distinct CDR3 sequences, more than 15% being singletons. The specimen was PBMCs or a T cell subset sorted from them (not recorded which). These receptors originate from an adult woman who had mild COVID-19 (a few samples of this study predate the infection). Cell type and time point are not known.

A few counts support this clonotype. The chain carries TRBV5-6 and TRBJ2-6; D gene ambiguous. CDR3 length equals 13 residues. The germline V gene encodes CDR1 SGHDT and CDR2 YYEEEE. The V and J ends lost 7 bases and 1 base respectively, with 6 bases between them. CDR3 bases: TGTGCCAGCCGCCAATCTGGGGCCAACGTCCTGACTTTC. Translating it yields CASRQSGANVLTF.

This clonotype was counted only a few times. The genes are TRBV2 and TRBJ1-1; D gene ambiguous. The V and J ends lost 2 bases and 4 bases respectively, with 14 bases between them. CDR3 length equals 15 residues. The germline CDR1 and CDR2 sequences are SNHLY and FYNNEI. Here the CDR3 reads CASSEREVGFTEAFF. The CDR3 DNA is TGTGCCAGCAGTGAAAGGGAGGTGGGGTTCACTGAAGCTTTCTTT. The full variable domain, with the rest looked up from reference TRBV2 and TRBJ1-1, is EPEVTQTPSHQVTQMGQEVILRCVPISNHLYFYWYRQILGQKVEFLVSFYNNEISEKSEIFDDQFSVERPDGSNFTLKIRSTKLEDSAMYFCASSEREVGFTEAFFGQGTRLTVV.

The sample holds a few counts of this clonotype. The chain employs TRBV7-8 and TRBJ2-5, with no clear D. V was shortened by 5 bases and J by 5 bases, with 12 bases between the two germline ends. This CDR3 spans 13 amino acids. Looked up from germline, CDR1 is SGHVS and CDR2 is FQNEAQ. CDR3 in DNA: TGTGCCAGCAGCACCGACGTAAGGGAGACCCAGTACTTC. Translated: CASSTDVRETQYF. The whole variable domain, remainder taken from reference TRBV7-8 and TRBJ2-5, is GAGVSQSPRYKVAKRGQDVALRCDPISGHVSLFWYQQALGQGPEFLTYFQNEAQLDKSGLPSDRFFAERPEGSVSTLKIQRTQQEDSAVYLCASSTDVRETQYFGPGTRLLVL.

The sample holds many counts of this clonotype. V usage is TRBV18 and J usage is TRBJ1-4; D perhaps matches TRBD1 (5 bases). This CDR3 has 14 residues. Deletions cut 3 bases from V and 0 bases from J, with 5 bases between. CDR1 and CDR2 (germline): KGHSH, LQKENI. CDR3 sequence (DNA): TGTGCCAGCTCACCGGGGGCAACTAATGAAAAACTGTTTTTT. Encoded protein: CASSPGATNEKLFF.

This clonotype was detected only once. One end of the junction does not line up with germline, which may come from a read error. The J gene is TRBJ1-1, the V gene TRBV3-1, with D uncertain. Germline CDR1 is LGHDT and CDR2 is YNNKEL (reference sequence). This CDR3 comprises 13 residues. DNA for the CDR3: TGTGCCAGCAGCCAAGATCCCGGTGCTGAAGTTTTCTTT. Encoded protein: CASSQDPGAEVFF.

Only a few counts were recorded for this clonotype. This rearrangement joins TRBV9 to TRBJ2-7, with D tentatively TRBD2 (7 bases). V gave up 0 bases and J gave up 6 bases, with 13 bases separating them. CDR3 length: 14 amino acids. The germline V gene has CDR1 SGDLS and CDR2 YYNGEE. This CDR3 reads CASSVALGGGEQYF. In nucleotides, the CDR3 is TGTGCCAGCAGCGTAGCCCTGGGAGGGGGCGAGCAGTACTTC.

This clonotype was observed at least ten times. V gene TRBV6-2 or TRBV6-3 combines with J gene TRBJ2-1, with a possible D match to TRBD2 (5 bases). Trimming shortened V by 4 bases and J by 1 base, and 8 bases separated the two germline ends. From germline, CDR1 is MNHEY and CDR2 SVGEGT. The CDR3 covers 14 residues. The CDR3 here is CASSWESSYNEQFF. The CDR3 bases are TGTGCCAGCAGTTGGGAGAGTTCCTACAATGAGCAGTTCTTC.

This clonotype was detected a few times. This chain uses TRBV12-3 or TRBV12-4 with TRBJ1-3; D not resolved. V shed 2 bases and J shed 2 bases, with 13 bases lying between them. This CDR3 has 16 residues. This CDR3 is CASSLTWFQTGNTIYF. The CDR3 bases are TGTGCCAGCAGTTTAACGTGGTTTCAGACTGGAAACACCATATATTTT.

This rearrangement joins TRBV24-1 to TRBJ2-1; weak D call: TRBD1 (5 bases). Germline-derived CDR1 and CDR2 are KGHDR and SFDVKD. The CDR3 has 12 residues. V lost 6 bases and J lost 5, with 7 bases in between. The CDR3 nucleotides read TGTGCCACCAGTCTGACAGACAATGAGCAGTTCTTC. Translating gives CATSLTDNEQFF.

The rearrangement links TRBV10-3 to TRBJ2-3, with no clear D. The CDR3 runs 14 residues. Germline CDR1 ENHRY, CDR2 SYGVKD. Trimming took 0 bases from V and 2 from J, leaving 6 bases between them. CDR3 sequence reads: CAISESQSTDTQYF. CDR3 DNA sequence: TGTGCCATCAGTGAGTCCCAGTCCACAGATACGCAGTATTTT.

The chain recombines TRBV29-1 with TRBJ1-1, with D maybe TRBD1 (5 bases). The CDR3 has 12 residues. The V gene's germline CDR1 is SQVTM and CDR2 ANQGSEA. V gave up 7 bases and J gave up 4 bases, with 13 bases separating them. CDR3 loop: CSGLGAPTEAFF. The CDR3 nucleotides read TGCAGCGGCCTCGGGGCGCCCACTGAAGCTTTCTTT.

This rearrangement joins TRBV7-2 to TRBJ2-5; 8 bases align to TRBD2. The V segment lost 5 bases and the J segment 2 bases; nucleotides outside the gene matches: 4. The CDR3 is 14 residues long. Germline CDR1 is SGHTA and CDR2 is FQGNSA. CDR3 protein: CASSQKRGQETQYF. The CDR3 DNA is TGTGCCAGCAGCCAAAAGCGGGGGCAAGAGACCCAGTACTTC.

This clonotype was seen only a few times. V usage is TRBV5-1 and J usage is TRBJ2-3; a possible D gene is TRBD2 (6 bases). The germline V and J ends were trimmed by 3 bases and 2 bases, with 10 bases remaining between them. CDR3 length: 14 amino acids. Germline V lookup: CDR1 SGHRS, CDR2 YFSETQ. CDR3 protein: CASSWGTVTDTQYF. CDR3 nucleotide sequence: TGCGCCAGCAGCTGGGGGACTGTCACAGATACGCAGTATTTT.

The chain recombines TRBV12-3 or TRBV12-4 with TRBJ1-5; 7 bases map to TRBD1. The CDR3 runs 13 residues. Trimming took 7 bases from V and 4 from J; bases not matched to a gene: 4. CDR3 nucleotides: TGTGCCAGCAATAGACAGGGTAATCAGCCCCAGCATTTT. Residues: CASNRQGNQPQHF.

This CDR3 is CASSYSTSGRIDGNGELFF. The CDR3, as DNA: TGTGCCAGCAGTTACTCGACTAGCGGGAGGATAGACGGGAACGGGGAGCTGTTTTTT. This rearrangement joins TRBV6-2 or TRBV6-3 to TRBJ2-2, with 13 bases identical to TRBD2. The CDR3 sequence is 19 residues long. Germline V gene sequence: CDR1 MNHEY, CDR2 SVGEGT. With V trimmed by 0 bases and J by 7 bases, 11 bases remained unmatched.

This clonotype has a single count. V is TRBV7-9 and J is TRBJ2-1; D may be TRBD1 (6 bases). V lost 5 bases to trimming and J lost 7 bases, with 12 bases between them. From germline, CDR1 is SEHNR and CDR2 FQNEAQ (reference sequence). The CDR3 has 13 amino acids. The CDR3 nucleotides are TGTGCCAGCAGCCCGGACAGCCGGAATGAGCAGTTCTTC. Protein sequence: CASSPDSRNEQFF.

This clonotype came up a few times. The rearrangement joins TRBV5-1 to TRBJ2-2; no clear D. The CDR3 is 17 amino acids. The germline V gene encodes CDR1 SGHRS and CDR2 YFSETQ. V was clipped by 0 bases and J by 1 base, with 13 bases between them. The CDR3 region is CASSLGGGYLNTGELFF. The CDR3 nucleotides are TGCGCCAGCAGCTTGGGGGGTGGCTACCTGAACACCGGGGAGCTGTTTTTT.

This rearrangement joins TRBV20-1 to TRBJ2-1; 11 positions agree with TRBD2. Germline V gene data show CDR1 as DFQATT and CDR2 as SNEGSKA (reference sequence). The CDR3 has 14 amino acids. V gave up 3 bases and J gave up 9 bases; unmatched junction bases: 7. CDR3 coding DNA: TGCAGTGCTAGCCAACTAGCGGGAGTCACTGAGCAGTTCTTC. Amino acid sequence: CSASQLAGVTEQFF.